This T cell receptor beta chain was identified during a study of T cell changes during pregnancy in multiple sclerosis. Clones were sequenced by immunoSEQ multiplex PCR, and TCRdb holds only the in-frame ones, with some missing. The data contain more than 45,000 clones, just over 85% of them singletons. The material was CD4+ T cells from peripheral blood mononuclear cells, obtained in the second trimester of pregnancy. This clonotype originated in a female donor with multiple sclerosis, enrolled in a pregnancy study.

The CDR3, as DNA: TGTGCCTGGAAGACTAGCGGGCTCACAGATACGCAGTATTTT. Amino acids: CAWKTSGLTDTQYF. J is TRBJ2-3 and V is TRBV30; TRBD2 aligns across 10 bases. The CDR3 consists of 14 residues. The junction had 3 bases not matched to a gene; V was cut back by 4 bases and J by 2 bases. Germline V lookup: CDR1 GTSNPN, CDR2 SVGIG (reference sequence).